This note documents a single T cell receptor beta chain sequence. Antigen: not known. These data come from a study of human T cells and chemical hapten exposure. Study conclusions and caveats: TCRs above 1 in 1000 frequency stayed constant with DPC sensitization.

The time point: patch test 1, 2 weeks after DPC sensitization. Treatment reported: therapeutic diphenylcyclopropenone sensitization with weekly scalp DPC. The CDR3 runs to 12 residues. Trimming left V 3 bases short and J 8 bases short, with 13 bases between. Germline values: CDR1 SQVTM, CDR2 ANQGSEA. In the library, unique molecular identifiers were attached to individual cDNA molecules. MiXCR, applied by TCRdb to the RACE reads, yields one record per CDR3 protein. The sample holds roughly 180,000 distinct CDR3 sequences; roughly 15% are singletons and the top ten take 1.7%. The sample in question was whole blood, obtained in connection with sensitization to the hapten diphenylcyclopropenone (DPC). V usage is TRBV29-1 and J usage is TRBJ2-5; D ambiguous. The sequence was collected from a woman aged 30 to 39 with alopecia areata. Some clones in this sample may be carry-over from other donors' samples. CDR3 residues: CSVDIDKGTQYF. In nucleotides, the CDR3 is TGCAGCGTTGACATAGACAAAGGCACCCAGTACTTC.